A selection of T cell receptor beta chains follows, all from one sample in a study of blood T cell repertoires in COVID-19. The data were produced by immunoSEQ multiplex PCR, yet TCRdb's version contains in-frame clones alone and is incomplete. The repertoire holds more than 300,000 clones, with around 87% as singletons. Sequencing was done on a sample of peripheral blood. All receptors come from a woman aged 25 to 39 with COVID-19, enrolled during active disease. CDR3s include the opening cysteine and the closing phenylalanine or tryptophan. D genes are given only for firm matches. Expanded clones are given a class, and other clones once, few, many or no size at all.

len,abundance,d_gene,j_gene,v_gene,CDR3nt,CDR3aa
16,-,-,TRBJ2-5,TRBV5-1,TGCGCCAGCAGCTTAGGTGGGCAGACTAAGGGAGAGACCCAGTACTTC,CASSLGGQTKGETQYF
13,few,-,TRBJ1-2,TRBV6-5,TGTGCCAGCAGTTTTGCGGGGTCTTATGGCTACACCTTC,CASSFAGSYGYTF
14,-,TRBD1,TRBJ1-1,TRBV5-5,TGTGCCAGCAGTGGCCAGGGACAGGGGGCGGAAGCTTTCTTT,CASSGQGQGAEAFF
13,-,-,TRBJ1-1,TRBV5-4,TGTGCCAGCATCGGGAGTGTAGACACTGAAGCTTTCTTT,CASIGSVDTEAFF
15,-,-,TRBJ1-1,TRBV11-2,TGTGCCAGCACCCTATCGGGACGGGGGGGGACTGAAGCTTTCTTT,CASTLSGRGGTEAFF
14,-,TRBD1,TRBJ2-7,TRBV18,TGTGCCAGCTCACCAACAGGGGTGGCCCTCGAGCAGTACTTC,CASSPTGVALEQYF
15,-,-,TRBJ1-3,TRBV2,TGTGCCAGCAGACACAGGGAGAACTCTGGAAACACCATATATTTT,CASRHRENSGNTIYF
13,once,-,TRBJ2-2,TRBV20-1,TGCAGTGCTAGTCCCAGGAACACCGGGGAGCTGTTTTTT,CSASPRNTGELFF
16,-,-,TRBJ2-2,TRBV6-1,TGTGCCAGCAGTGAAGTAACAGGGAAGAACACCGGGGAGCTGTTTTTT,CASSEVTGKNTGELFF
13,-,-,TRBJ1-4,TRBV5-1,TGCGCCAGCGCGGGACGGGGGGACGAAAAACTGTTTTTT,CASAGRGDEKLFF
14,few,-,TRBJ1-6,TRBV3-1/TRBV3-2,TGTGCCAGCAGCCATAGGGGCTATAATTCACCCCTCCACTTT,CASSHRGYNSPLHF
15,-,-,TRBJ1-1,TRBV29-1,TGCAGCGTTTGCCTGGACGTGGGAGGGGGCACTGAAGCTTTCTTT,CSVCLDVGGGTEAFF
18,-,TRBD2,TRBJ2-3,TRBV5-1,TGCGCCAGCAGCTTGGCCTTGGTAGCGGGATGGAGCACAGATACGCAGTATTTT,CASSLALVAGWSTDTQYF
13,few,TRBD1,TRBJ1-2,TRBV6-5,TGTGCCAGCAGTAAGCGGACAGGCTATGGCTACACCTTC,CASSKRTGYGYTF
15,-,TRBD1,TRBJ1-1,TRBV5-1,TGCGCCAGCAGCGCCTACAGGGGGGTGATCACTGAAGCTTTCTTT,CASSAYRGVITEAFF
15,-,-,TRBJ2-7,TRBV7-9,TGTGCCAGCAGCCGAGGGCGGCCGAGCTCCTACGAGCAGTACTTC,CASSRGRPSSYEQYF
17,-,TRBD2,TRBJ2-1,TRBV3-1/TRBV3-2,TGTGCCAGCAGCCAAGTACGGGGCGGGAGGGATTACAATGAGCAGTTCTTC,CASSQVRGGRDYNEQFF
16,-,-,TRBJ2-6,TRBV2,TGTGCCAGCAGTGAAGCAGGGGGCTCTGGGGCCAACGTCCTGACTTTC,CASSEAGGSGANVLTF
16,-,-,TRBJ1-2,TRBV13,TGTGCCAGCAGCTTACCCAGGGCCAGCGACCCCTATGGCTACACCTTC,CASSLPRASDPYGYTF
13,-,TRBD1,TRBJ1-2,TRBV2,TGTGCCAGCAGTGGGGACAGAGCTATTGGCTACACCTTC,CASSGDRAIGYTF
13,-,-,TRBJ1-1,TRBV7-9,TGTGCCAGCAGCCCAACAGGGCTGGTCGAAGCTTTCTTT,CASSPTGLVEAFF
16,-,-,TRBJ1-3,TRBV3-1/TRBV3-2,TGTGCCAGCAGCCACCCTGGGGGGGTCTCTGGAAACACCATATATTTT,CASSHPGGVSGNTIYF
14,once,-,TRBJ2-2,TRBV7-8,TGTGCCACCGGGCAGGGCCCTTGGACCGGGGAGCTGTTTTTT,CATGQGPWTGELFF
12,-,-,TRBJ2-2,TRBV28,TGTGCCAGCAGTTGGAGGGCCGGGGAGCTGTTTTTT,CASSWRAGELFF
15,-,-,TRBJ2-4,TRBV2,TGTGCCAGCAACGCCCAGGCGCTAGCCAAAAACATTCAGTACTTC,CASNAQALAKNIQYF
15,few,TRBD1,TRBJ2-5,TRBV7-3,TGTGCCAGCAGCATCGACAGGGGCCAGCAAGAGACCCAGTACTTC,CASSIDRGQQETQYF
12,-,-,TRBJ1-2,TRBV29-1,TGCAGCGCCCCTAGGCGGGGTGACGGCTACACCTTC,CSAPRRGDGYTF
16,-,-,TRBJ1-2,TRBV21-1,TGTGCCAGCGGCCGGGACAGAGTCACGTCTAACTATGGCTACACCTTC,CASGRDRVTSNYGYTF
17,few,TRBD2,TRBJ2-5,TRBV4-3,TGCGCCAGCAGCCAAGACGGGTTAGCGGGAGTAGCGGAGACCCAGTACTTC,CASSQDGLAGVAETQYF
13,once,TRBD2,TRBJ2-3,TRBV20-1,TGCAGTGCTAGTTTGGCTAGCGGGAAGGTGCAGTATTTT,CSASLASGKVQYF
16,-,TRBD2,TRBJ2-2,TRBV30,TGTGCCTGGAGTACCTTAGCGGGAGTAGGGACCGGGGAGCTGTTTTTT,CAWSTLAGVGTGELFF
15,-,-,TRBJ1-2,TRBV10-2,TGCGCCAGCACCAACTTGGTGGAGTCGAACTATGGCTACACCTTC,CASTNLVESNYGYTF
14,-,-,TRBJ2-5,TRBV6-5,TGTGCCAGCTGGAACAGAAGATTTGAAGAGACCCAGTACTTC,CASWNRRFEETQYF
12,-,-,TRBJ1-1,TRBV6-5,TGTGCCAGCGGCAGGGGAAACACTGAAGCTTTCTTT,CASGRGNTEAFF
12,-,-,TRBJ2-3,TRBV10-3,TGTGCCACCAAGTCGGGCACAGATACGCAGTATTTT,CATKSGTDTQYF
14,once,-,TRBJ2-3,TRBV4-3,TGCGCCAGCAGCCTCCGTTCGGGAGCAGATACGCAGTATTTT,CASSLRSGADTQYF
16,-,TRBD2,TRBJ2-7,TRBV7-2,TGTGCCAGCAGCTCCCTAGCGGGAGAAAAAACCTACGAGCAGTACTTC,CASSSLAGEKTYEQYF
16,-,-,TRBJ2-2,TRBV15,TGTGCCACCAGACGTGGGAGCGGAGCAAACACCGGGGAGCTGTTTTTT,CATRRGSGANTGELFF
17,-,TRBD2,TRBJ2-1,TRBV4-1,TGCGCCAGCAGCCAAGATCCGGCGGGAGGGCCTCTGGATGAGCAGTTCTTC,CASSQDPAGGPLDEQFF
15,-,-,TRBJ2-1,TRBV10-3,TGTGCCATCAGTGAGTCCGACAGCTCCTACAATGAGCAGTTCTTC,CAISESDSSYNEQFF
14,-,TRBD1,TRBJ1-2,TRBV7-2,TGTGCCAGCAGCTTACGGCCCAGGGGGCCCGGCTACACCTTC,CASSLRPRGPGYTF
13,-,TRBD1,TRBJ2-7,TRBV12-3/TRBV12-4,TGTGCCAGCAGTCCGGGACAGCGCTACGAGCAGTACTTC,CASSPGQRYEQYF
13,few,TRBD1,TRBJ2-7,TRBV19,TGTGCCAGTCGCTCCGGGACAGGCTACGAGCAGTACTTC,CASRSGTGYEQYF
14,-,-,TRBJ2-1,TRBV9,TGTGCCAGCAGCACAAGACAGGATAATAATGAGCAGTTCTTC,CASSTRQDNNEQFF
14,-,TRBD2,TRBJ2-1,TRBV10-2,TGCGCCAGCATGGCAGCGGGAGGGCGGGATGAGCAGTTCTTC,CASMAAGGRDEQFF
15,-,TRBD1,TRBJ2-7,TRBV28,TGTGCCAGCAGTTTAGGGACAGGGGGTGACTACGAGCAGTACTTC,CASSLGTGGDYEQYF
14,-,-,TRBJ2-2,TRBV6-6,TGTGCCAGCAGTTCCCACTTGGGCCCCGGGGAGCTGTTTTTT,CASSSHLGPGELFF
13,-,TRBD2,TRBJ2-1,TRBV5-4,TGTGCCACCTTCCGGGGGGGATACAATGAGCAGTTCTTC,CATFRGGYNEQFF
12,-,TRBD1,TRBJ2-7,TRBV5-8,TGTGCCAGCAGAGTGACAGGGAACGAGCAGTACTTC,CASRVTGNEQYF
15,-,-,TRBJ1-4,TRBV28,TGTGCCAGCAGTTTATCGCAGGGTCTGGATGAAAAACTGTTTTTT,CASSLSQGLDEKLFF
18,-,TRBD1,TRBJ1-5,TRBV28,TGTGCCAGCAGTTTACTGACAGGGGGCGGTGGATACAATCAGCCCCAGCATTTT,CASSLLTGGGGYNQPQHF
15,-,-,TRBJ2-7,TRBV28,TGTGCCAGCACCACTTCAGGGGAAGGTTCCTACGAGCAGTACTTC,CASTTSGEGSYEQYF
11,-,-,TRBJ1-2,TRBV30,TGTGCCTGCGGACAGAACTATGGCTACACCTTC,CACGQNYGYTF
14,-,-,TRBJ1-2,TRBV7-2,TGTGCCAGCAGCTTGGGGCAGAGTAACTATGGCTACACCTTC,CASSLGQSNYGYTF
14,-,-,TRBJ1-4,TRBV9,TGTGCCAGCAGCCCCCACGGGGGGGATGAAAAACTGTTTTTT,CASSPHGGDEKLFF
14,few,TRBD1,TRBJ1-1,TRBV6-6,TGTGCCACACCGGGACAGGGTAGTGAGACTGAAGCTTTCTTT,CATPGQGSETEAFF